This TCR beta chain was retrieved from a study of cytomegalovirus exposure and HLA in healthy donors (dated by TCRdb to about 2017). About the full investigation: An earlier analysis of roughly 610 of the donors reported around 280 Gb of sequence data and 117 million unique TCR beta sequences obtained from about 179 million T cells. An early release that covered some 630 HLA-typed donors contained 250 to 350 gigabases of sequencing data and 80 million or so unique TCR sequences. Of the 398 genotyped donors, around 81% fell in the genetic ancestry cluster associated with self-reported Caucasian donors. The study aimed to test whether signatures of past pathogen exposure could be identified by cataloging public T cell receptors. Using immunosequencing, the study profiled T cell repertoires from fewer than 700 subjects and related those repertoires to cytomegalovirus serostatus. In addition to the first cohort of 650 to 750 subjects, a separate validation cohort of 130 or so different subjects was used. The study combined high-throughput TCR immunosequencing, statistical association of individual TCRs with disease status, and machine learning to predict cytomegalovirus infection status. A later analysis re-analyzed previously published TCR beta repertoires from roughly 630 donors and added high-resolution HLA genotyping to study TCR occurrence patterns. In the later analysis, no new phenotypic data were used to find candidate immune exposures; instead, reliance was placed on TCR beta sequences and their occurrence across donors. An earlier analysis of some 600 of the donors applied high-throughput TCR beta sequencing to assess whether each TCR beta V gene segment acted as functional or pseudogenic. Donor age, sex, ethnicity and CMV serostatus were collected together with the repertoire data. A later genetic analysis used genome-wide SNP genotypes for about 65% of the roughly 700 donors, treating that subset as a discovery cohort. Every discovery cohort repertoire had been produced on one sequencing platform. HLA typing covered class I and class II loci at four-digit resolution. Typing coverage differed by locus: A, B, C, DRB1 and DQB1 were typed in about 629-640 donors, DQA1 in 500 to 550, DPA1 in 600 to 610, and DPB1 in 472. Because of strong linkage in the cohort, roughly five DR-DQ haplotypes were treated as single units for association and clustering. Among several hundred genotyped donors of the cohort, an average of approximately 240,000 unique TCR beta nucleotide sequences was sequenced per donor, of which about 18% were non-productive.

In the case of this clone: Its binding antigen is unknown. No base qualities exist here, and no much larger clone lies one base off it.

Points the paper makes about the study in general: A later genetic analysis reported fewer N-insertions in productive TCRs among donors in an Asian-associated ancestry cluster than the roughly 720-donor mean. According to a later analysis, parvovirus B19, influenza, CMV and Epstein-Barr virus appeared linked to several top co-occurrence clusters. CMV serostatus was the only immune exposure information available for the cohort. An earlier analysis of several hundred of the donors showed that most TCR beta V segments appeared in productive rearrangements either about 87% or about 30% of the time, which broadly matched IMGT annotations. The authors suggested that the approach could potentially be generalized to other disease states and immunological phenotypes. Roughly uniform sequencing depth across donors was assumed in presence/absence analyses, although this assumption may not hold. Over 15 rarely observed V segments, including chromosome 9 orphons, were excluded from the earlier analysis of a few hundred of the donors because counts were too low. The study listed around 160 TCR beta chains as associated with cytomegalovirus. At a false discovery rate of 0.05, a later analysis linked 15,000 to 20,000 TCR beta sequences to specific HLA alleles. HLA typing was unavailable for some donors at each locus, so association tests used only the typed subset. Most CMV-associated TCR beta chains appeared to be HLA-restricted in a later analysis, and the HLA associations seemed to be driven largely by CMV exposure. A cluster of highly shared sequence variants was judged likely to be a technical artifact of the sequencing pipeline. Linkage disequilibrium might explain the correlated functional status among segregating V segments, but an unknown experimental factor could not be excluded. This cohort had only TCR beta chains sequenced, and the lack of alpha or paired-chain data limited which features could be detected. In both the original and validation cohorts, the classifier was reported to diagnose cytomegalovirus status with high specificity and sensitivity. The 87-base-pair reads could not distinguish some IMGT-functional V segments, including TRBV6-2 and TRBV6-3, so those segments were excluded. Assigning TCR associations to individual alleles was difficult when HLA alleles, especially DR and DQ, strongly co-occurred. A later analysis found that HLA-associated TCR beta chains were more clonally expanded and had lower generation probabilities than equally common non-associated chains. In a later analysis, TCR association rates were found to vary across HLA loci, with the most associated TCRs seen for DRB1 alleles and the fewest for HLA-C alleles. A few of the identified cytomegalovirus-associated TCR beta chains were confirmed in vitro to be specific for cytomegalovirus antigens. A further reported finding was that TCR beta sequences accurately predicted the HLA-A and HLA-B alleles for most subjects in the first cohort. While some public TCRs were present in many individuals, most TCR sequences turned up only very rarely across donors. A later genetic analysis associated a missense DCLRE1C variant with V-gene and J-gene trimming of TCR beta chains, and an independent cohort replicated the association.

In total, about 650 healthy bone marrow donors made up the cohort. All cohort members were sampled while nominally healthy, although unrecorded immune exposures were likely present. The donor tested CMV seronegative and was one of the 352 seronegative cohort members. A peripheral blood sample was collected from each donor, and TCR beta sequencing was performed on peripheral blood mononuclear cells. Genomic DNA extraction from the blood cell samples was performed with the Qiagen DNeasy Blood Extraction Kit. From the cysteine through the phenylalanine, the CDR3 covers 15 amino acids. Only the CDR3 region is kept as DNA, spanning 45 bases read in frame from base 1. V and J are trimmed by 4 bases and 7 bases, and the gene matches miss 9 bases of the junction. The method behind the library was the immunoSEQ multiplex PCR assay. A mixture of 60 forward primers for TCR Vbeta segments and 13 reverse primers for TCR Jbeta segments was used in the multiplex PCR. Amplification of the CDR3 region of rearranged TCR beta genes was performed with a multiplex PCR assay on genomic DNA. Amplified TCR beta libraries were sequenced as 87-base-pair reads on the Illumina HiSeq System. The original methods were these. In a later analysis, roughly 80 million unique TCR beta chains were counted across the 690 or so repertoires, and roughly 9.9 million of these chains were shared by at least two donors. Raw reads were error-corrected and collapsed into unique sequences by a nearest-neighbor algorithm in which closely related sequences were merged to remove PCR and sequencing errors. CDR3 sequences were aligned to IMGT reference sequences to assign V, D and J gene segments. For a sequence to be retained, at least a six-nucleotide match to both a V gene segment and a J gene segment was required. A rearrangement was called productive if the CDR3 had no stop codons and remained in frame with V and J, and every other rearrangement was called non-productive. CDR3 was defined by IMGT convention, running from the second conserved V-encoded cysteine to the conserved J-encoded phenylalanine. The earlier analysis of 500 to 750 of the donors excluded any sequence lacking an unambiguous match to a single V gene segment. An earlier analysis of 587 of the donors classified V segments as functional when productive rearrangements were above 56.7% and as segregating when the standard deviation between donors was above 5%. To diagnose cytomegalovirus status from the catalog of TCR beta chain sequences, a statistical classification framework was built. A later analysis assigned V and J genes by comparing TCR nucleotide sequences with IMGT/GENE-DB human TR gene sequences. A later analysis assigned CDR3 sequences and most-parsimonious VDJ recombination scenarios with the TCRdist pipeline. In a later analysis, each TCR beta chain was defined by its CDR3 amino acid sequence together with its V-gene family, and reads lacking a unique V-gene family were excluded. In a later analysis, fewer than 600 highly shared, low-generation-probability nucleotide sequences were removed to address suspected cross-contamination and a sequencing artifact. A later analysis calculated a clonal expansion index for each public chain from normalized within-repertoire ranks of inferred template counts. Generation probabilities in a later analysis came from a VDJ recombination model fitted to out-of-frame rearrangements, and those results were checked against IGoR. A later analysis scored TCR-TCR, TCR-HLA and TCR-CMV co-occurrence with hypergeometric tests, applying a repertoire-size bias correction to TCR pairs. A later analysis estimated false discovery rates by permuting HLA or CMV assignments 20 times. In a later analysis, co-occurring TCRs were grouped with DBSCAN, and TCRdist sequence similarity was added when clustering was performed within HLA-allele-positive subsets. For co-occurrence clustering, repertoires with fewer than 30,000 or more than 120,000 public chains were excluded, along with four or five repertoires with anomalous nucleotide sharing. TCRdb re-hosts the immuneACCESS table, in-frame sequences only. Its copies lack some clones; in the studies checked, an unresolved V gene accounts for under half of them, and the cause for the rest is not known. D and trimming come from the DNA, and the V and J calls and clone size come from that table. The sample contains about 110,000 clones, around three quarters of them found a single time. The top ten constitute 1% to 1.5% of the sample.

The sequenced sample consisted of PBMCs. The chain couples TRBV5-3 to TRBJ2-7; 12 middle bases align to TRBD2. TRBV5-3 has ORF status, its function being uncertain. The sequence was obtained from a woman aged 25 to 39 in good health and CMV-seronegative. The nucleotide sequence is TGTGCCAGAAGCCACCAGACTAGCGGGAGTGAAGAGCAGTACTTC. Its translation reads: CARSHQTSGSEEQYF.